This note documents a single TCR beta chain sequence. This clone's antigen is unknown. Nothing much larger sits one base from this clone, and base qualities are not available. CDR1 and CDR2, looked up from the germline V gene, are SGHTA and FQGNSA. Clipping removes 5 bases from V and 4 bases from J, with 5 as the unmatched junction base count. The CDR3 numbers 15 residues from cysteine through phenylalanine. The kept DNA is CDR3 alone, 45 bases in frame from the first base. Stable Graves' hyperthyroidism was defined as the absence of progression to ophthalmopathy over 18 months of follow-up. The hyperthyroidism patients were between 18 and 65 years old and newly diagnosed, with a disease duration of less than 2 months. Any patient with an uncontrolled infection, another autoimmune disease, pregnancy or lactation was excluded. Diagnoses relied on clinical symptoms, serum thyroxine and TRAb, thyroid ultrasound and orbital computed tomography. Total RNA was extracted using Trizol reagent, and RNA quality was assessed on an Agilent 2100 Bioanalyzer.

TCR beta CDR3 regions were amplified from RNA transcripts. For the first round of RT-PCR on the TCR CDR3, the HTBI primer set was used together with the Qiagen OneStep RT-PCR kit. Libraries were constructed in a second round of multiplex PCR, after which size selection and purification were carried out. Libraries were sequenced paired-end with 100 bp reads on an Illumina HiSeq2000. In the paper's pipeline: SOAPnuke was used to process the raw data, throwing out any read that contained adapters or uncalled bases, had a mean Phred below 15, or lacked an exact constant-primer or identifier match. High-quality paired reads were merged using COPE v1.2.5, and each unique nucleotide sequence was defined as a clonotype. MiTCR v1.1 was used to align the clonotypes against IMGT TRBV, TRBD and TRBJ reference segments. The analysis included only V-J combinations with a frequency above 0.0001, which together covered about 99% of the repertoires. The TCS score was defined as the ratio of F50 (clonal expansion) to E x V (chaos), calculated using BLOSUM62-based TCRdist between CDR3 peptides within each V-J. Welch's t-statistics and random forest reduced fewer than 600 V-J features to 10 to 15, which were used in a naive Bayes classifier (R e1071). Thyroid-blood repertoire similarity was quantified with the Morisita-Horn index. TCRdb trimmed the raw reads at Q25, called clones with MiXCR and kept productive beta chains. Rows matching on CDR3 protein sequence are summarized as one entry with the most common DNA and genes. TCRdb, rather than the study authors, made the V and J calls. The table for this sample lists about 610,000 distinct CDR3 sequences; roughly 50% of them were counted only once. Of the sample, roughly 7.7% falls within the top ten clones.

This entry comes from a study of T cells in Graves' hyperthyroidism and ophthalmopathy (dated by TCRdb to between 2018 and 2021). The study in broad terms: To identify distinguishing TCR V-J signatures, a discovery cohort of about 100 patients was used, comprising fewer than 45 with Graves' ophthalmopathy and roughly 60 with stable Graves' hyperthyroidism. Prospective prediction of ophthalmopathy was tested in an independent validation cohort of under 20 hyperthyroidism patients and 15 to 17 patients who later progressed to ophthalmopathy. The approximately 90 discovery patients were randomly split 7:3 into training and test sets. In addition, the study compared T-cell repertoires in thyroid tissue and in blood from about six Graves' hyperthyroidism patients. Once sampling was done, hyperthyroidism patients were given methimazole at a starting dose of 30 mg daily, whereas ophthalmopathy patients were given high-dose intravenous methylprednisolone. According to the paper, TCR Vbeta CDR3 sequencing was carried out on some 130 peripheral blood samples, which came from under 50 ophthalmopathy, around 74 hyperthyroidism and around 17 progressor patients. Findings and caveats that apply to the study as a whole: In cross-validation, a model built on a 13 V-J signature told ophthalmopathy apart from stable hyperthyroidism with over 85% sensitivity and roughly 82% specificity, and in testing the same model reached 80%/75%. Sample size was not statistically predetermined, and blinding of investigators to group allocation was not performed. Blood samples also contained most of the expanded thyroid clonotypes (frequency above 0.001), which suggests that blood repertoires may reflect thyroid immune responses. In validation, progression to ophthalmopathy was predicted by the model with around 71% sensitivity and roughly 72% specificity, a median of around 6.5 months before onset.

This chain is built from TRBV7-2 and TRBJ2-3, and TRBD2 aligns with 11 junction nucleotides. Sequencing was done on a sample of peripheral blood or thyroid tissue (not recorded which). The sequence came from a woman between 18 and 29 years old with Graves' hyperthyroidism. The CDR3 reads as follows: CASSPIAGGPDTQYF. The DNA is as follows: TGTGCCAGCAGCCCCATAGCGGGAGGGCCAGATACGCAGTATTTT.